This T cell receptor beta chain was sequenced for a study of patients and donors after allogeneic stem cell transplantation. Germline CDR1 reads KGHSH; CDR2 reads LQKENI. The J segment lost 4 bases and the V segment lost 3 bases, leaving 5 bases of the junction unmatched. This CDR3 has 14 amino acids. This clonotype has ten or more counts. TCRdb analysed the RT-PCR reads with MiXCR anew, one entry per CDR3 protein. Of about 410,000 distinct CDR3 sequences in the sample, roughly 17% were seen once. The rearrangement joins TRBV18 to TRBJ1-1, with 7 bases aligning to TRBD1. The origin of this receptor is a human donor who was either an allogeneic HSCT recipient or a stem cell or donor lymphocyte infusion donor (not recorded which). It is not recorded whose cells these are; they may come from a transplant donor. Sequencing was performed on blood, either unsorted or a sorted T cell fraction (not recorded which). This CDR3 is CASSPTGPGTEAFF. DNA for the CDR3: TGTGCCAGCTCACCGACAGGGCCGGGCACTGAAGCTTTCTTT.